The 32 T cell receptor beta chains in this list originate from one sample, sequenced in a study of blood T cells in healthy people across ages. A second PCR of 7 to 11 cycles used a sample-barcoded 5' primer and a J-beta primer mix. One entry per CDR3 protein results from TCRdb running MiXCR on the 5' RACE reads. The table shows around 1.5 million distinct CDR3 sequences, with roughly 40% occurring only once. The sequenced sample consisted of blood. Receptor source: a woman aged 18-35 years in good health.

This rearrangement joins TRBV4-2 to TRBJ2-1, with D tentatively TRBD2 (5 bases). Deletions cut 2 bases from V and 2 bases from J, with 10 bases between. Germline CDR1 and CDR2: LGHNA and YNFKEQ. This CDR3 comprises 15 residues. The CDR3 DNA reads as TGTGCCAGCAGCCAACGGACTCAACCCTACAATGAGCAGTTCTTC. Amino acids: CASSQRTQPYNEQFF.

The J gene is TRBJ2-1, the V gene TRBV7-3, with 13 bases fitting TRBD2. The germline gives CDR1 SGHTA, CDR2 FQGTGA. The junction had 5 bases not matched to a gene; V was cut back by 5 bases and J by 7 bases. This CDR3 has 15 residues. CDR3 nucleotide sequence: TGTGCCAGCAGCGTCGGACTAGCGGGGGTAAATGAGCAGTTCTTC. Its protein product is CASSVGLAGVNEQFF.

The CDR3 nucleotides are TGTGCCATCAGTGGGGACAGGGTAGGCGGATATGGCTACACCTTC. This gives the protein CAISGDRVGGYGYTF. The V call is TRBV10-3, the J call TRBJ1-2, with TRBD1 matching 9 bases. Germline V gene data show CDR1 as ENHRY and CDR2 as SYGVKD. The CDR3 is 15 amino acids. The ends lost 4 bases at V and 5 bases at J; junction bases unmatched: 8.

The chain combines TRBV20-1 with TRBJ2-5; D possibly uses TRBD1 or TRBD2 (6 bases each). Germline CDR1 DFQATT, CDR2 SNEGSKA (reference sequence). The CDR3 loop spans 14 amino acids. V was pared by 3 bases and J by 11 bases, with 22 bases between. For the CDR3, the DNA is TGCAGTGCTAGCGGGGGCTACTTGAACAATGAGCAGTACTTC. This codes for CSASGGYLNNEQYF.

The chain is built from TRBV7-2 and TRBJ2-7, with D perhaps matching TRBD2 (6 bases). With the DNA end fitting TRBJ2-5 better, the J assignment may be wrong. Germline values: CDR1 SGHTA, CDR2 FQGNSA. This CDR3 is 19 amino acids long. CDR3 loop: CASSLTIGTQGGWQETQYF. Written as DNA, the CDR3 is TGTGCCAGCAGCTTAACTATCGGGACCCAAGGAGGGTGGCAAGAGACCCAGTACTTC.

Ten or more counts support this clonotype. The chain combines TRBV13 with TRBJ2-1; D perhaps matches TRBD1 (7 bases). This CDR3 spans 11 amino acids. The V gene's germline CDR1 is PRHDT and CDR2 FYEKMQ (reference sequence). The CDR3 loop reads CVGSRGDEQFF. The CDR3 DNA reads TGTGTCGGGAGCAGGGGGGATGAGCAGTTCTTC.

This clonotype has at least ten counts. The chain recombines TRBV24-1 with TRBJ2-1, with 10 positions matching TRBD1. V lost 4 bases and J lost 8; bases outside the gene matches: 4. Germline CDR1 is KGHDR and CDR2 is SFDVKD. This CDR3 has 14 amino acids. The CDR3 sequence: CATSDRDRGYEQFF. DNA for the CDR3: TGTGCCACCAGTGACCGGGACAGGGGATATGAGCAGTTCTTC.

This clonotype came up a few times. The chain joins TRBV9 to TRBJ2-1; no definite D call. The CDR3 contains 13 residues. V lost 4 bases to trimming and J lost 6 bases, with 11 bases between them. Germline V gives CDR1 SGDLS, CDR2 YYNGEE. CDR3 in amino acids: CASSSPQSNEQFF. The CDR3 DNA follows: TGTGCCAGCAGCTCCCCTCAGAGCAATGAGCAGTTCTTC.

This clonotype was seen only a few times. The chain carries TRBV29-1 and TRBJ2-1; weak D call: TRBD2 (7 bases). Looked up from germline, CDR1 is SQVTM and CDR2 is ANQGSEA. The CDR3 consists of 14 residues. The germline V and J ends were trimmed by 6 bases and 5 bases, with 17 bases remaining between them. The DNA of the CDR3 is TGCAGCGTCGGAGCGGCGGGGGCAAACAATGAGCAGTTCTTC. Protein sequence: CSVGAAGANNEQFF.

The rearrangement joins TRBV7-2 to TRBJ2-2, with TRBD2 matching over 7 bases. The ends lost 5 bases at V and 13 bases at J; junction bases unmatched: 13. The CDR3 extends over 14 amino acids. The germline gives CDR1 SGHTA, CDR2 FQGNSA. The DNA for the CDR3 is TGTGCCAGCAGCGTGGGAGCGGGGCTCTCCCGGCTGTTTTTT. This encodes CASSVGAGLSRLFF.

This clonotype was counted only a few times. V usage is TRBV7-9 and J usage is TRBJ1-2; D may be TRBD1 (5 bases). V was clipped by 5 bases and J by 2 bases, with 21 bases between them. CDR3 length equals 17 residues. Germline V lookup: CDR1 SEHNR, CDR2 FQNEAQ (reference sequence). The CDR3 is CASSLELRAHSNYGYTF. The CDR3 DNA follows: TGTGCCAGCAGCCTAGAACTCAGGGCCCACAGCAACTATGGCTACACCTTC.

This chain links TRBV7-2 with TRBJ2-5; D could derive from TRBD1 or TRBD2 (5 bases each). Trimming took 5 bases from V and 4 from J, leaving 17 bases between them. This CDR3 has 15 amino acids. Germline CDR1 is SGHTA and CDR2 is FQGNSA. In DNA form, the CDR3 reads TGTGCCAGCAGCCCCGACGGGGCCACGGCAGAGACCCAGTACTTC. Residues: CASSPDGATAETQYF.

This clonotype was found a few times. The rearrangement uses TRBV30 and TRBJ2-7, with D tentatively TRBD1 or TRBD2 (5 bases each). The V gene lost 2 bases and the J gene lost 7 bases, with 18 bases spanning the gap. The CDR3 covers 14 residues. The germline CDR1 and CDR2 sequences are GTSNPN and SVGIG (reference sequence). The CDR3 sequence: CAWSIKGTLEEQYF. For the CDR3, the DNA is TGTGCCTGGAGTATTAAGGGGACGCTCGAGGAGCAGTACTTC.

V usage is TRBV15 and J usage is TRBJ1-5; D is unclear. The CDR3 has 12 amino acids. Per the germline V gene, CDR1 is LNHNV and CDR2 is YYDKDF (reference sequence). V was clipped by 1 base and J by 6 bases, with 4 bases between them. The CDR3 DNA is TGTGCCACCAGCAGAGGCAGTCAGCCCCAGCATTTT. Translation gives CATSRGSQPQHF. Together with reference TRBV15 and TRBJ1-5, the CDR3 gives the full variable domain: DAMVIQNPRYQVTQFGKPVTLSCSQTLNHNVMYWYQQKSSQAPKLLFHYYDKDFNNEADTPDNFQSRRPNTSFCFLDIRSPGLGDTAMYLCATSRGSQPQHFGDGTRLSIL.

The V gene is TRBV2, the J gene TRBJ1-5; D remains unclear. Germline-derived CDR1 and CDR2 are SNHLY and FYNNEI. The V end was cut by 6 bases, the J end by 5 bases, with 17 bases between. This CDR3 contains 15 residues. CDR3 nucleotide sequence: TGTGCCAGCAGAGCGCTTATCCTAGCGGATCAGCCCCAGCATTTT. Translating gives CASRALILADQPQHF.

The CDR3 DNA follows: TGTGCCAGCAGCGATAGATGGTTTGGGACGAACACCGGGGAGCTGTTTTTT. Protein: CASSDRWFGTNTGELFF. The chain carries TRBV5-6 and TRBJ2-2; D remains unclear. Trimming took off 4 bases at V and 0 bases at J, with 16 bases between the two ends. Germline lookup yields CDR1 SGHDT and CDR2 YYEEEE. The CDR3 is 17 residues long.

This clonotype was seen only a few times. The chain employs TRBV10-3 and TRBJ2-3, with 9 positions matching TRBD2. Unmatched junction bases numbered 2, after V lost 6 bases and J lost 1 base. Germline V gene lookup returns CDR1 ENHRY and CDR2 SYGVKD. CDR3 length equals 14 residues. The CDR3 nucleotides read TGTGCCATCAGAATAGCGGGAGGCACAGATACGCAGTATTTT. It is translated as CAIRIAGGTDTQYF.

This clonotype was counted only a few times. CDR3: CASSPSTEAQLGGYTF. The CDR3 coding sequence is TGTGCCAGCTCACCCTCTACCGAAGCTCAACTGGGTGGCTACACCTTC. The V and J genes are TRBV18 and TRBJ1-2; D not certain. Trimming removed 3 bases at V and 7 bases at J, with 21 bases between. The CDR3 has 16 residues. The germline CDR1 and CDR2 sequences are KGHSH and LQKENI.

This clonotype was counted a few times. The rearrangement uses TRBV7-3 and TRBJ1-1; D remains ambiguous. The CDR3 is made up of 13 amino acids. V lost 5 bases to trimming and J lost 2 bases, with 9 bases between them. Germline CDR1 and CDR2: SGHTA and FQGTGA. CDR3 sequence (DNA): TGTGCCAGCAGCAACGGGATTAACACTGAAGCTTTCTTT. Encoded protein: CASSNGINTEAFF.

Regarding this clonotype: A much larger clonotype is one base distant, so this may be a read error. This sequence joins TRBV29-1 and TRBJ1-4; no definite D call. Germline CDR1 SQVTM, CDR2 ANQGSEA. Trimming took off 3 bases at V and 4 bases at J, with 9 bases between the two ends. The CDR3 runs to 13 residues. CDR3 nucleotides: TGCAGCGTTGATGAGGGTCGTAATGAAAAACTGTTTTTT. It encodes CSVDEGRNEKLFF.

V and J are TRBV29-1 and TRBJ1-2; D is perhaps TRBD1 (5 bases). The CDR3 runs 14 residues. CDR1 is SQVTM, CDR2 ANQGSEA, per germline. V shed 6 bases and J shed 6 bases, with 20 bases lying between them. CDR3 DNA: TGCAGCGTGGGACCCTCAGGGAGGGAACATGGCTACACCTTC. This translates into CSVGPSGREHGYTF.

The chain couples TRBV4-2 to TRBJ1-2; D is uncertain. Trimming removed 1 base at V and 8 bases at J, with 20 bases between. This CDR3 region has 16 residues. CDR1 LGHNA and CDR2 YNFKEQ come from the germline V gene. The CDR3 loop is CASSQGVPRGGEGYTF. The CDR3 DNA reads TGTGCCAGCAGCCAAGGCGTCCCACGAGGAGGAGAGGGCTACACCTTC.

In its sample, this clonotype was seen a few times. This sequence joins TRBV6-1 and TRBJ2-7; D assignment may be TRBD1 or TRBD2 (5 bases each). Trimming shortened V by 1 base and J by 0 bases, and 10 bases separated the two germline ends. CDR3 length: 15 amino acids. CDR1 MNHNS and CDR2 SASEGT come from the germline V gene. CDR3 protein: CASSEEWDGSYEQYF. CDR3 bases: TGTGCCAGCAGTGAAGAATGGGACGGCTCCTACGAGCAGTACTTC.

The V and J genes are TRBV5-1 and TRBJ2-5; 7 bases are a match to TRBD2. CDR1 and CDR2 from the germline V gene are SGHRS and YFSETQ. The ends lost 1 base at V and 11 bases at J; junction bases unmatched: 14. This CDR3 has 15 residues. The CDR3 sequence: CASSLNLGGNNEQYF. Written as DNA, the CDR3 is TGCGCCAGCAGCTTGAATCTCGGGGGGAACAATGAGCAGTACTTC.

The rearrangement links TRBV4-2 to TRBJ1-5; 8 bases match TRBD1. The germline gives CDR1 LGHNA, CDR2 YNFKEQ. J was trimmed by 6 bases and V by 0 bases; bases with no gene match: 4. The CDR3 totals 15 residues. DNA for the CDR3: TGTGCCAGCAGCCAAGATATAACAGGGGGTCAGCCCCAGCATTTT. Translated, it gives CASSQDITGGQPQHF.

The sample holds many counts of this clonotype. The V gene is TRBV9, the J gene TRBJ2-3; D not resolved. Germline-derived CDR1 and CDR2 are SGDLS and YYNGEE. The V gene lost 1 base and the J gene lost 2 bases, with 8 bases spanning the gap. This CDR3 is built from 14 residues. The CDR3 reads CASSVSLTTDTQYF. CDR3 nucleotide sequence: TGTGCCAGCAGCGTAAGTCTTACCACAGATACGCAGTATTTT.

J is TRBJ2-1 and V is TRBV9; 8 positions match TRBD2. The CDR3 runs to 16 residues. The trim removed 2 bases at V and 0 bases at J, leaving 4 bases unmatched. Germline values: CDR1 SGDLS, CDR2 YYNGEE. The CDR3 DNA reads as TGTGCCAGCAGCGTTATAGCGGGGAACTCCTACAATGAGCAGTTCTTC. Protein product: CASSVIAGNSYNEQFF.

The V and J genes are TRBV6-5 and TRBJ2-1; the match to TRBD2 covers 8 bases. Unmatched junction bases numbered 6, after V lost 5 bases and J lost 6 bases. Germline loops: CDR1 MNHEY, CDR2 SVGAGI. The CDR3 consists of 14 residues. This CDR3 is CASSTGTRVNEQFF. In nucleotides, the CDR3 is TGTGCCAGCAGTACCGGGACTAGGGTCAATGAGCAGTTCTTC.

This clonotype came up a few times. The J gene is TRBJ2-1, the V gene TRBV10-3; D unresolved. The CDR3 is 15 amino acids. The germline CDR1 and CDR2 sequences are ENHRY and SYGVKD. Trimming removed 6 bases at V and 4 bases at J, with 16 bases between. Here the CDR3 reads CAISPGAVSYNEQFF. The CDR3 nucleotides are TGTGCCATCAGCCCCGGCGCGGTCTCGTACAATGAGCAGTTCTTC.

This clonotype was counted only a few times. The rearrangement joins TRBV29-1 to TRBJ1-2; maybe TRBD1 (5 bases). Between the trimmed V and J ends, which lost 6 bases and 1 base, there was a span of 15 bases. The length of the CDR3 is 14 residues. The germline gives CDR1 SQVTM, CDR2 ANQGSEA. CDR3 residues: CSVVQAGSNYGYTF. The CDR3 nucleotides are TGCAGCGTAGTACAGGCCGGGAGTAACTATGGCTACACCTTC.

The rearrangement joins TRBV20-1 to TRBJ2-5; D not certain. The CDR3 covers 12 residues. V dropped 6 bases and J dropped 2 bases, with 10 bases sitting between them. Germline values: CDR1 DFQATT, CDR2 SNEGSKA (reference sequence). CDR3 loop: CSAYAWQETQYF. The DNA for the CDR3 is TGCAGTGCATACGCGTGGCAAGAGACCCAGTACTTC.

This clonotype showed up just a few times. CDR3 region: CASSPAGALPYGYTF. For the CDR3, the DNA is TGTGCCAGCAGTCCCGCCGGGGCCTTACCCTATGGCTACACCTTC. The chain combines TRBV28 with TRBJ1-2; weak D call: TRBD1 (5 bases). Germline CDR1 and CDR2: MDHEN and SYDVKM. This CDR3 spans 15 amino acids. Trimming removed 5 bases at V and 4 bases at J, with 17 bases between.